This TCR beta chain was sequenced during a study of response to subunit inactivated influenza vaccine (dated by TCRdb to the late 2010s). For context, the study as a whole: Deep quantitative T cell receptor repertoire profiling was used in the study to track responses to a trivalent subunit inactivated influenza vaccine.

Comments on this clonotype: Its antigen target is currently unknown. Base qualities were left out, and no much larger clone turns up one base away.

Study-wide conclusions, independent of this receptor: The authors proposed that each seasonal influenza vaccination may bring in only a limited number of new T cells.

The library came from RT-PCR. Sequencing relied on an Illumina HiSeq 2500. The public reads were reanalyzed by TCRdb: fastp trimming at Q25, MiXCR alignment, in-frame beta chains only. Merged by CDR3 protein, the rows form single entries marked with the most common genes and DNA. The sample table shows 450,000 to 700,000 distinct CDR3 sequences, and around 13% are seen once. Around 10% of the sample is taken by the ten largest. The junction shows trimming of 6 bases on V and 7 bases on J, plus 16 bases between the germline ends. Including the terminal cysteine and phenylalanine, the CDR3 comprises 14 residues. Just CDR3 DNA is preserved here, 42 bases in frame from base 1. CDR1 SGHTA and CDR2 FQGNSA are derived from the germline V gene.

The receptor was isolated from a man aged 50 to 60 who received an inactivated influenza vaccine. Donor details come from another sample of the same person, matched by shared clones. This sample comprised PBMCs from blood, obtained approximately 12 days after vaccination. The chain was built from TRBV7-2 and TRBJ2-1; 5 matching bases give a weak D call of TRBD2. The CDR3 loop reads CASRPTAGGNEQFF. The DNA sequence is given as TGTGCCAGCAGACCGACTGCGGGTGGGAATGAGCAGTTCTTC.